This T cell receptor beta chain was recovered during a study of siplizumab effects on memory and regulatory T cells. Study-wide points: Siplizumab significantly decreased alloreactive sequences from unstimulated CD4+ memory cells. Naive T cell populations appeared to exhibit greater diversity than memory cells and appeared to be major alloresponse contributors. Mean Treg-derived proportions of mappable alloreactive CD4+ clones were around 75% for siplizumab and 25% to 30% for controls.

The germline CDR1 and CDR2 sequences are SGHDT and YYEEEE. Trimming took 4 bases from V and 6 from J, leaving 22 bases between them. This CDR3 has 16 residues. To note about this clone: The antigen is not known.

Around 10^5 TCR templates underwent assay in every sample. Assay used: immunoSEQ multiplex PCR; TCRdb lists only in-frame clones, some missing. The table has about 70,000 clones, 80% to 90% seen once. The source material was Tregs sorted from blood. This sequence originates from a human donor in good health. V gene TRBV5-6 combines with J gene TRBJ1-1, with D possibly TRBD1 on 6 matching bases. This CDR3 is CASSPRRTGRVSEAFF. Written as DNA, the CDR3 is TGTGCCAGCAGCCCAAGAAGAACAGGGAGGGTCTCTGAAGCTTTCTTT.